The rows below give T cell receptor beta chains drawn from one sample of a study. TCRdb reanalysed the 5' RACE reads using MiXCR and keeps one entry per CDR3 protein. The repertoire has nearly 55,000 distinct CDR3 sequences, roughly 22% of them found once; the top ten carry 2.5% to 4%. Sequencing was done on a sample of tumor-infiltrating naive CD4+ T cells sorted from the breast tumor. These receptor sequences come from a female donor with breast cancer. CDR3s include the opening cysteine and the closing phenylalanine or tryptophan. D genes are given only for firm matches. Not every row has a clone size; where given, it reads once, few, many or a size class.

clone size,V gene,J gene,D gene,CDR3 protein,CDR3 DNA
many,TRBV20-1,TRBJ2-3,NA,CSATTRDTQYF,TGCAGTGCCACAACTCGAGATACGCAGTATTTT
few,TRBV7-9,TRBJ1-6,NA,CASSLERSPLHF,TGTGCCAGCAGCTTAGAGAGGTCACCCCTCCACTTT
NA,TRBV12-3/TRBV12-4,TRBJ1-1,NA,CASSLWKAFF,TGTGCCAGCAGTTTGTGGAAAGCTTTCTTT
NA,TRBV10-3,TRBJ1-2,NA,CAISSGPGVGDGGYTF,TGTGCCATTTCCTCCGGGCCAGGGGTCGGGGACGGTGGCTACACCTTC
many,TRBV20-1,TRBJ1-5,NA,CSARGGGVGQPQHF,TGCAGTGCTAGAGGAGGAGGGGTGGGTCAGCCCCAGCATTTT
many,TRBV5-1,TRBJ2-1,TRBD2,CASSFEAGVFNEQFF,TGCGCCAGCAGCTTTGAAGCGGGAGTTTTCAATGAGCAGTTCTTC
few,TRBV6-2/TRBV6-3,TRBJ1-1,TRBD1,CASSYGWETGSSMNTEAFF,TGTGCCAGCAGTTACGGGTGGGAGACAGGGAGTTCCATGAACACTGAAGCTTTCTTT
NA,TRBV7-2,TRBJ2-5,NA,CASNFGQQETQYF,TGTGCCAGCAACTTCGGACAGCAAGAGACCCAGTACTTC
few,TRBV20-1,TRBJ1-2,NA,CSARTENYGYTF,TGCAGTGCTCGGACGGAGAACTATGGCTACACCTTC
few,TRBV12-3/TRBV12-4,TRBJ1-1,NA,CASRPRGFKNTEAFF,TGTGCCAGCAGGCCCCGGGGCTTTAAGAACACTGAAGCTTTCTTT
many,TRBV7-9,TRBJ1-1,NA,CASSPQANTEAFF,TGTGCCAGCAGCCCTCAGGCAAACACTGAAGCTTTCTTT
NA,TRBV6-5,TRBJ1-5,NA,CASSWGGGQPQHF,TGTGCCAGCAGCTGGGGGGGGGGACAGCCCCAGCATTTT
few,TRBV12-3/TRBV12-4,TRBJ2-2,NA,CASAMDRGDTGELFF,TGTGCCAGCGCAATGGATCGCGGGGACACCGGGGAGCTGTTTTTT
few,TRBV27,TRBJ1-1,NA,CASSQQRSTPEAFF,TGTGCCAGCAGTCAACAACGTTCAACCCCTGAAGCTTTCTTT
many,TRBV7-7,TRBJ2-5,NA,CASSSSAGDETQYF,TGTGCCAGCAGCTCCTCGGCAGGGGACGAGACCCAGTACTTC
NA,TRBV5-1,TRBJ1-1,NA,CASSLQRSGTEAFF,TGCGCCAGCAGCTTACAGCGTTCAGGGACTGAAGCTTTCTTT
NA,TRBV7-2,TRBJ1-1,TRBD1,CASSPRQGFIPGEAFF,TGTGCCAGCAGCCCTCGACAGGGTTTCATCCCCGGCGAAGCTTTCTTT
NA,TRBV20-1,TRBJ2-3,NA,CSARVASGTDTQYF,TGCAGTGCTAGAGTCGCTAGCGGCACAGATACGCAGTATTTT
NA,TRBV29-1,TRBJ2-1,TRBD1,CSVARTGAGNKQFF,TGCAGCGTGGCTCGGACAGGGGCAGGGAATAAGCAGTTCTTC
many,TRBV4-3,TRBJ1-1,NA,CASSQDLTGTMNTEAFF,TGCGCCAGCAGCCAAGATTTAACAGGGACCATGAACACTGAAGCTTTCTTT
few,TRBV5-1,TRBJ2-2,TRBD1,CASSNGQGENTGELFF,TGCGCCAGCAGCAATGGACAGGGTGAAAACACCGGGGAGCTGTTTTTT
few,TRBV6-5,TRBJ2-7,NA,CASSYRTGGYEQYF,TGTGCCAGCAGTTATCGGACCGGGGGCTACGAGCAGTACTTC
NA,TRBV6-6,TRBJ2-1,NA,CASSSSGSYNEQFF,TGTGCCAGCAGTTCCTCCGGGAGCTACAATGAGCAGTTCTTC
NA,TRBV4-1,TRBJ1-1,NA,CASSQDYSSGWNTEAFF,TGCGCCAGCAGCCAAGACTACTCTTCGGGGTGGAACACTGAAGCTTTCTTT
NA,TRBV5-1,TRBJ1-2,NA,CASSYGQPIYGYTF,TGCGCCAGCAGCTACGGACAGCCCATATATGGCTACACCTTC
NA,TRBV5-1,TRBJ2-7,TRBD1,CASSVTGRSYEQYF,TGCGCCAGCAGCGTGACAGGGAGATCATACGAGCAGTACTTC
few,TRBV7-3,TRBJ2-7,TRBD1,CASSLEGGLEQYF,TGTGCCAGCAGCTTGGAAGGGGGCCTCGAGCAGTACTTC
NA,TRBV7-2,TRBJ2-5,TRBD2,CASSLELREGQTQYF,TGTGCCAGCAGCTTAGAGCTACGGGAGGGACAGACCCAGTACTTC
few,TRBV4-2,TRBJ2-1,TRBD2,CASSQGGTSGSTNEQFF,TGTGCCAGCAGCCAGGGGGGGACTAGCGGGAGCACCAATGAGCAGTTCTTC
NA,TRBV6-2/TRBV6-3,TRBJ2-6,NA,CASSYSGSSGANVLTF,TGTGCCAGCAGTTACTCGGGCTCATCTGGGGCCAACGTCCTGACTTTC
few,TRBV20-1,TRBJ2-7,TRBD1,CSASSQGAEQYF,TGCAGTGCTAGTTCCCAGGGGGCCGAGCAGTACTTC
NA,TRBV24-1,TRBJ1-2,NA,CATSDPIYGYTF,TGTGCCACCAGTGATCCTATTTATGGCTACACCTTC
NA,TRBV2,TRBJ2-7,TRBD1,CASSEAPRQGDEQYF,TGTGCCAGCAGTGAAGCCCCACGACAGGGAGACGAGCAGTACTTC
few,TRBV27,TRBJ2-1,NA,CASSLGTGVRVEQFF,TGTGCCAGCAGTTTGGGGACGGGCGTTCGGGTTGAGCAGTTCTTC
NA,TRBV6-1,TRBJ1-1,TRBD1,CASPSRQGATEAFF,TGTGCCAGTCCCTCGAGGCAGGGGGCCACTGAAGCTTTCTTT
NA,TRBV28,TRBJ2-7,NA,CASSLVGQGTYEQYF,TGTGCCAGCAGTTTGGTCGGTCAGGGGACCTACGAGCAGTACTTC
many,TRBV7-2,TRBJ1-5,NA,CASSLGMAGASGNQPQHF,TGTGCCAGCAGCTTAGGGATGGCGGGGGCCAGCGGCAATCAGCCCCAGCATTTT
NA,TRBV5-1,TRBJ1-1,NA,CASSFGGIHTEAFF,TGCGCCAGCAGCTTTGGTGGCATTCACACTGAAGCTTTCTTT
few,TRBV5-1,TRBJ1-1,NA,CASSWGGTAFF,TGCGCCAGCTCCTGGGGGGGAACGGCTTTCTTT
NA,TRBV9,TRBJ1-1,NA,CASSPPLTFENTEAFF,TGTGCCAGCAGTCCGCCTCTTACCTTTGAAAACACTGAAGCTTTCTTT
many,TRBV21-1,TRBJ1-2,NA,CASSDGGQPYGYTF,TGTGCCAGCAGCGACGGGGGACAGCCCTATGGCTACACCTTC
few,TRBV24-1,TRBJ2-1,TRBD2,CATSDTHSGRTYNEQFF,TGTGCCACCAGTGACACACATAGCGGGAGGACATACAATGAGCAGTTCTTC